The T cell receptor beta chain under discussion was sequenced for a study of shared clonotypes between healthy human individuals. Profiling relied on immunoSEQ multiplex PCR, and the TCRdb table lists in-frame clones only, not all of them. The profile shows about 2 million clones, approximately 94% of them singletons. The CDR3 runs 18 residues. J was trimmed by 2 bases and V by 4 bases; bases with no gene match: 5. Germline V lookup: CDR1 LGHNA, CDR2 YSLEER. Naivety among CD8 cells was defined by CD45RO negativity and positive CCR7 selection, thereby excluding terminally differentiated effector memory CD45RA+ cells.

The V call is TRBV4-3, the J call TRBJ2-2; 15 nucleotides align to TRBD2. This TCR was recovered from a man younger than 35 in good health. The sample taken for sequencing was naive CD8+ T cells sorted from blood. In nucleotides, the CDR3 is TGCGCCAGCAGCCCAGGACTAGCGGGAGGGCCAAACACCGGGGAGCTGTTTTTT. Amino acid sequence: CASSPGLAGGPNTGELFF.